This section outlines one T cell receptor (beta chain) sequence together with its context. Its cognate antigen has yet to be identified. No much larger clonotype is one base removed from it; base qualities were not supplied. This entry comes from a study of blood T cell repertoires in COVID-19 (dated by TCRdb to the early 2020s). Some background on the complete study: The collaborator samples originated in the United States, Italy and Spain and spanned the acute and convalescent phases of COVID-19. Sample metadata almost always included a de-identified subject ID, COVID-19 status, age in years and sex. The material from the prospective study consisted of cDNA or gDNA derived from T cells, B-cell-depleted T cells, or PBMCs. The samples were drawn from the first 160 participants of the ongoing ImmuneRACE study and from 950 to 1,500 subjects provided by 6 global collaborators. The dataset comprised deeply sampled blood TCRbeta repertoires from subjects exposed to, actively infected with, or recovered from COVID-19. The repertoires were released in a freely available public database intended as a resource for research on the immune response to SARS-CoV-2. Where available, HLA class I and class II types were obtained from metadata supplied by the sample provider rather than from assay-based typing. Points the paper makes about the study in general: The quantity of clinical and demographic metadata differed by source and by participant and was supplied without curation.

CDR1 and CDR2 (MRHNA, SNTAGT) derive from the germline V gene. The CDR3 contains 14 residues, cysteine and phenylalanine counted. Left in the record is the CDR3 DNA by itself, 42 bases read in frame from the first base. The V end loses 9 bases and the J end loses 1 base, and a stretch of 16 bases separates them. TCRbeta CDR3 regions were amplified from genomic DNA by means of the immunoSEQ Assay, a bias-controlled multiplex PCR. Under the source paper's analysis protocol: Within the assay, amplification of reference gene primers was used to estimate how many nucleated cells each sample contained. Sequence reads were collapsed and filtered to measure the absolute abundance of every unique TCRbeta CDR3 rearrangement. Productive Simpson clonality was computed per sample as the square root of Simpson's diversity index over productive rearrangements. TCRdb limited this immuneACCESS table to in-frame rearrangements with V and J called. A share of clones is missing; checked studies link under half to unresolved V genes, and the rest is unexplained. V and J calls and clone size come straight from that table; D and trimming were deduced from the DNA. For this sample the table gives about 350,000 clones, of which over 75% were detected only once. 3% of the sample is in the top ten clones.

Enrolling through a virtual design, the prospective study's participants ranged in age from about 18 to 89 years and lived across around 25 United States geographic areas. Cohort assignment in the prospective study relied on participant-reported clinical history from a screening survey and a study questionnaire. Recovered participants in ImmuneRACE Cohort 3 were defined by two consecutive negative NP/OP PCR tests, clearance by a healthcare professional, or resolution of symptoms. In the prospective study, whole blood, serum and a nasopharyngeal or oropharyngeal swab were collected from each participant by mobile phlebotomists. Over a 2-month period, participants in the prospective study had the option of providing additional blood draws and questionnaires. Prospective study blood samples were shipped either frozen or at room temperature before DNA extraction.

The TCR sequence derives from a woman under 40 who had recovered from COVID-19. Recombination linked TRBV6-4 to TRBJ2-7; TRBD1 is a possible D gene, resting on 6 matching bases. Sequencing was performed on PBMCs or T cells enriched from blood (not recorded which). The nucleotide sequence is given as TGTGCCAGGATGGCCGGGACACTTTCCTACGAGCAGTACTTC. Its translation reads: CARMAGTLSYEQYF.